These 23 T cell receptor beta chains came from one sample sequenced in a study of OX40 agonist ivuxolimab in advanced cancers. Assay: immunoSEQ multiplex PCR; the TCRdb copy retains only in-frame clones and omits some. The table has around 18,000 clones, 65% to 90% seen once. This specimen consisted of CD4+ or CD8+ T cells sorted from blood, obtained in a trial of the OX40 agonist ivuxolimab. These receptors were collected from an adult with an advanced solid tumor such as melanoma, head and neck, liver or kidney cancer.

This chain links TRBV5-8 with TRBJ1-5; possibly TRBD1 for D (5 bases). The CDR3 runs to 14 residues. Looked up from germline, CDR1 is SGHTS and CDR2 is YDEGEE. V was cut by 3 bases and J by 8 bases, with 15 bases left in between. CDR3 sequence reads: CASSYRSPGEPQHF. The CDR3 DNA reads TGTGCCAGCAGCTATAGATCCCCGGGGGAGCCCCAGCATTTT.

The rearrangement links TRBV28 to TRBJ2-7, with 9 bases aligning to TRBD1. This CDR3 region has 14 residues. CDR1 and CDR2 (germline): MDHEN, SYDVKM. V lost 4 bases and J lost 7; bases outside the gene matches: 8. Here the CDR3 reads CASSSPPTGGEQYF. CDR3 nucleotides: TGTGCCAGCAGTTCTCCCCCGACAGGGGGAGAGCAGTACTTC.

The J gene is TRBJ2-7, the V gene TRBV7-2; D perhaps matches TRBD2 (5 bases). The length of the CDR3 is 14 residues. Germline V lookup: CDR1 SGHTA, CDR2 FQGNSA. Trimming shortened V by 4 bases and J by 0 bases, and 10 bases separated the two germline ends. The CDR3 loop is CASSSQRSSYEQYF. CDR3 bases: TGTGCCAGCAGCTCCCAGCGGAGCTCCTACGAGCAGTACTTC.

The chain recombines TRBV5-1 with TRBJ1-1; perhaps TRBD1 as D (5 bases). V shed 0 bases and J shed 3 bases, with 6 bases lying between them. The CDR3 contains 13 residues. The germline CDR1 and CDR2 sequences are SGHRS and YFSETQ. The CDR3 nucleotides read TGCGCCAGCAGCTTGGCGGGGCACACTGAAGCTTTCTTT. Its protein is CASSLAGHTEAFF.

The J gene is TRBJ1-4, the V gene TRBV19, with D uncertain. Trimming pared 8 bases from V and 4 bases from J, leaving 14 bases between. The CDR3 length is 14 residues. CDR1 LNHDA and CDR2 SQIVND come from the germline V gene (reference sequence). The DNA of the CDR3 is TGTGCCAGTTCCCAACAGCCCTATAATGAAAAACTGTTTTTT. This gives the protein CASSQQPYNEKLFF.

The J gene is TRBJ1-6, the V gene TRBV7-2; weak D call: TRBD1 (6 bases). The CDR3 contains 14 residues. V was trimmed by 5 bases and J by 5 bases, leaving 10 bases between them. Germline loops: CDR1 SGHTA, CDR2 FQGNSA. The CDR3 protein is CASSRDIDNSPLHF. DNA of the CDR3: TGTGCCAGCAGCCGGGACATCGATAATTCACCCCTCCACTTT.

The CDR3 spells CASRRTGSTEAFF. CDR3 DNA sequence: TGTGCCAGCAGGCGAACAGGGAGCACTGAAGCTTTCTTT. The chain links TRBV6-5 to TRBJ1-1; maybe TRBD1 (6 bases). With 6 bases removed from V and 4 bases from J, the gap between germline ends came to 12 bases. Germline V gene lookup returns CDR1 MNHEY and CDR2 SVGAGI. The CDR3 loop spans 13 amino acids.

The chain joins TRBV2 to TRBJ1-5; D remains ambiguous. The CDR3 has 13 amino acids. The V end was cut by 6 bases, the J end by 4 bases, with 10 bases between. Germline V gene data show CDR1 as SNHLY and CDR2 as FYNNEI. CDR3 sequence: CASSRTGNQPQHF. The CDR3 DNA follows: TGTGCCAGCAGCAGGACCGGTAATCAGCCCCAGCATTTT.

A single count supports this clone. The CDR3 DNA is TGTGCCAGCTCACCACCCGGCCAGGACACCATATATTTT. It yields the protein CASSPPGQDTIYF. This chain joins TRBV18 and TRBJ1-3; D is unresolved. V was clipped by 0 bases and J by 8 bases, with 8 bases between them. Looked up from germline, CDR1 is KGHSH and CDR2 is LQKENI. The CDR3 spans 13 residues.

This chain links TRBV5-1 with TRBJ1-1, with a weak D call TRBD1 (6 bases). Trimming pared 0 bases from V and 0 bases from J, leaving 9 bases between. Per germline, CDR1 SGHRS and CDR2 YFSETQ. This CDR3 spans 15 amino acids. This CDR3 reads CASSLDGQMNTEAFF. The CDR3 DNA follows: TGCGCCAGCAGCTTGGACGGACAGATGAACACTGAAGCTTTCTTT.

The rearrangement joins TRBV19 to TRBJ1-2; D perhaps matches TRBD1 (5 bases). The CDR3 loop spans 13 amino acids. Trimming cost V 4 bases and J 4 bases, with 10 bases left between them. The germline gives CDR1 LNHDA, CDR2 SQIVND (reference sequence). The CDR3 protein is CASSTQGLYGYTF. CDR3 DNA sequence: TGTGCCAGTAGTACTCAGGGTCTCTATGGCTACACCTTC.

The chain is built from TRBV19 and TRBJ2-3; TRBD1 or TRBD2 may be the D gene (6 bases each). The CDR3 has 15 residues. V was clipped by 3 bases and J by 2 bases, with 12 bases between them. Germline values: CDR1 LNHDA, CDR2 SQIVND (reference sequence). The CDR3 DNA sequence: TGTGCCAGTAGTATGACGGGGGCCTTCACAGATACGCAGTATTTT. Protein product: CASSMTGAFTDTQYF.

The gene calls are TRBV7-2 and TRBJ1-4; 7 positions agree with TRBD1. The CDR3 has 15 residues. Germline lookup yields CDR1 SGHTA and CDR2 FQGNSA. Trimming removed 4 bases from V and 4 bases from J; junction bases left unmatched: 6. CDR3 sequence reads: CASSSPTGYNEKLFF. CDR3 nucleotide sequence: TGTGCCAGCAGCTCCCCGACAGGGTATAATGAAAAACTGTTTTTT.

This clone was detected only once. The chain recombines TRBV5-1 with TRBJ2-5; TRBD2 agrees at 11 bases. The CDR3 sequence is 17 residues long. Germline CDR1 and CDR2: SGHRS and YFSETQ. The V and J ends lost 1 base and 4 bases, in that order; junction bases with no gene match: 9. CDR3 bases: TGCGCCAGCAGCTTGACTAGCGGGAGCGTCATCGGAGAGACCCAGTACTTC. This translates into CASSLTSGSVIGETQYF. Filled out from reference TRBV5-1 and TRBJ2-5, the complete variable domain reads KAGVTQTPRYLIKTRGQQVTLSCSPISGHRSVSWYQQTPGQGLQFLFEYFSETQRNKGNFPGRFSGRQFSNSRSEMNVSTLELGDSALYLCASSLTSGSVIGETQYFGPGTRLLVL.

This rearrangement joins TRBV5-1 to TRBJ1-4, with D possibly being TRBD1 (5 bases). The CDR3 totals 15 residues. Germline V gives CDR1 SGHRS, CDR2 YFSETQ. V was pared by 0 bases and J by 3 bases, with 9 bases between. Here the CDR3 reads CASSLVGVANEKLFF. CDR3 in DNA: TGCGCCAGCAGCTTGGTGGGGGTAGCTAATGAAAAACTGTTTTTT.

This clone has more than one count but fewer than ten. The chain has TRBV18 and TRBJ1-4; D not resolved. V gave up 3 bases and J gave up 5 bases, with 16 bases separating them. This CDR3 contains 16 residues. Germline CDR1 KGHSH, CDR2 LQKENI. CDR3 nucleotide sequence: TGTGCCAGCTCACCTGGTCAGACAATTAACAATGAAAAACTGTTTTTT. Residues: CASSPGQTINNEKLFF.

The rearrangement joins TRBV11-1 to TRBJ2-3; 10 nucleotides line up with TRBD2. The junction had 2 bases not matched to a gene; V was cut back by 9 bases and J by 2 bases. The CDR3 extends over 13 amino acids. CDR1 SGHAT and CDR2 FQDESV come from the germline V gene (reference sequence). The DNA of the CDR3 is TGTGCCAGTACTAGCGGGGTCACAGATACGCAGTATTTT. This codes for CASTSGVTDTQYF. Based on the CDR3 plus reference TRBV11-1 and TRBJ2-3, the full variable domain is EAEVAQSPRYKITEKSQAVAFWCDPISGHATLYWYRQILGQGPELLVQFQDESVVDDSQLPKDRFSAERLKGVDSTLKIQPAELGDSAMYLCASTSGVTDTQYFGPGTRLTVL.

This chain uses TRBV2 with TRBJ2-7, with D tentatively TRBD2 (5 bases). Germline assignment: CDR1 SNHLY and CDR2 FYNNEI. Between the trimmed V and J ends, which lost 0 bases and 1 base, there was a span of 16 bases. CDR3 size: 17 residues. In DNA form, the CDR3 reads TGTGCCAGCAGTGAAGCGGCGGGCAGCGGCCCGTCCTACGAGCAGTACTTC. Amino acids: CASSEAAGSGPSYEQYF.

The gene calls are TRBV11-1 and TRBJ1-6; no reliable D call. Trimming took off 2 bases at V and 10 bases at J, with 9 bases between the two ends. This CDR3 contains 13 residues. Germline CDR1 reads SGHAT; CDR2 reads FQDESV (reference sequence). Here the CDR3 reads CASSLTGPSPLHF. The CDR3 nucleotides are TGTGCCAGCAGCTTAACCGGACCCTCACCCCTCCACTTT. The variable domain in full, completed from reference TRBV11-1 and TRBJ1-6, reads EAEVAQSPRYKITEKSQAVAFWCDPISGHATLYWYRQILGQGPELLVQFQDESVVDDSQLPKDRFSAERLKGVDSTLKIQPAELGDSAMYLCASSLTGPSPLHFGNGTRLTVT.

This chain uses TRBV7-8 with TRBJ2-7, with a weak D call TRBD2 (5 bases). V dropped 5 bases and J dropped 4 bases, with 15 bases sitting between them. The CDR3 runs 14 residues. CDR1 and CDR2 (germline): SGHVS, FQNEAQ. The CDR3 region is CASSAGGLSYEQYF. The DNA for the CDR3 is TGTGCCAGCAGCGCCGGAGGTTTATCTTACGAGCAGTACTTC.

The chain joins TRBV6-4 to TRBJ1-4; D possibly corresponds to TRBD1 (5 bases). Per the germline V gene, CDR1 is MRHNA and CDR2 is SNTAGT. Between the trimmed V and J ends, which lost 8 bases and 5 bases, there was a span of 15 bases. The CDR3 runs to 14 residues. The CDR3 spells CASWGPKGNEKLFF. CDR3 sequence (DNA): TGTGCCAGCTGGGGCCCAAAAGGGAATGAAAAACTGTTTTTT.

J is TRBJ2-3 and V is TRBV6-1, with 7 bases aligning to TRBD1. CDR1 and CDR2 from the germline V gene are MNHNS and SASEGT. The ends lost 8 bases at V and 0 bases at J; junction bases unmatched: 8. The CDR3 is 15 residues long. Here the CDR3 reads CASGKGGSSTDTQYF. Written as DNA, the CDR3 is TGTGCCAGCGGAAAAGGGGGCAGTAGCACAGATACGCAGTATTTT.

The genes are TRBV28 and TRBJ2-1, with D perhaps matching TRBD2 (6 bases). Germline CDR1 is MDHEN and CDR2 is SYDVKM. The CDR3 totals 18 residues. V lost 2 bases and J 9 bases, leaving 26 bases between the germline ends. The CDR3 loop reads CASSLSPTRRGRRGEQFF. DNA of the CDR3: TGTGCCAGCAGTTTAAGCCCGACTAGACGGGGTAGACGGGGTGAGCAGTTCTTC.